This T cell receptor (beta chain) was captured by sequencing in a study of T cell repertoires in cytomegalovirus infection. Study at large: Well-studied HLA-B-restricted CMV epitopes were used in the study alongside recently identified HLA-C-restricted ones. Indicated by public TCR beta signatures were CMV infection and matching HLA type. Study outcomes and limitations: Ex vivo responses were dominated by HLA-C-restricted CMV-specific TCR beta clonotypes.

Regarding this clonotype: What it recognizes is unknown. A much larger clone differs by one base, so this may be a read error.

TCRdb reprocessed the reads via MiXCR and lists one record per CDR3 protein. The table records roughly 920,000 distinct CDR3 sequences, roughly 30% of them present only once. There are 14 residues in the CDR3. The germline CDR1 and CDR2 sequences are SEHNR and FQNEAQ (reference sequence). V lost 5 bases to trimming and J lost 6 bases; unmatched junction nucleotides: 8. The chain combines TRBV7-9 with TRBJ1-2; 8 positions agree with TRBD1. The specimen was cultured CD8+ T cells from PBMCs, collected from culture after CMV antigen stimulation. This sequence originates from a human donor in good health (CMV status not recorded). Some clones in this sample may be carry-over from other donors' samples. CDR3: CASSPPDREDGYTF. The CDR3 DNA is TGTGCCAGCAGCCCACCGGACAGGGAGGATGGCTACACCTTC.